This entry describes one TCR beta chain. This sample is part of a study of blood T cell repertoires in COVID-19. Clones were read by immunoSEQ multiplex PCR, and TCRdb kept only the in-frame ones, dropping some. This sample yields about 150,000 clones, of which roughly 90% are seen a single time; less than 5% belongs to the top ten. Trimming took off 5 bases at V and 1 base at J, with 12 bases between the two ends. The CDR3 covers 16 residues. Germline V CDR1 and CDR2: LNHDA, SQIVND (reference sequence). Everyone who took part was about 18 to 90 years old, and they came from 24 US areas. Sequenced: PBMCs or T cells enriched from blood (not recorded which). This receptor was taken from a woman in her thirties or forties who had been exposed to COVID-19. The chain has TRBV19 and TRBJ2-6; a weak D match, TRBD1 (6 bases). CDR3 amino acids: CASSFPGESGANVLTF. The CDR3 DNA reads as TGTGCCAGTAGTTTCCCAGGGGAGTCTGGGGCCAACGTCCTGACTTTC.